This T cell receptor (beta chain) was sequenced during a study of identical twins. Healthy Caucasians supplied all donations. TCRdb reanalysed the 5' RACE reads using MiXCR and keeps one entry per CDR3 protein. The sample has around 490,000 distinct CDR3 sequences; over 12% are singletons. Germline-derived CDR1 and CDR2 are MDHEN and SYDVKM. The CDR3 is made up of 14 amino acids. V dropped 10 bases and J dropped 0; count of bases not matched to a gene: 5. This clonotype was detected ten times or more. The same specimen was also included in a second study, on yellow fever vaccine responses in identical twins.

The genes are TRBV28 and TRBJ2-2, with 7 bases aligning to TRBD1. This TCR was recovered from a woman between 18 and 29 years old in good health. Sequenced sample: CD4+ T cells sorted from blood. The DNA of the CDR3 is TGTGCCACCCGACAGGGAACGAACACCGGGGAGCTGTTTTTT. Its protein is CATRQGTNTGELFF.